The clone carrying this TCR beta chain was picked up a small number of times. Its target is not known. The data stem from a study of CD8+CD57+ T cells in acquired aplastic anemia. Study as a whole: The average for DNA from sorted CD4+ and CD8+ cells was approximately 3.2 ug. Study-wide points: Between patients and controls, CD8+ Simpson's diversity did not vary significantly. It was found that roughly 31 CD8+ CDR3 sequences were shared between patients and controls.

Trimming pared 5 bases from V and 7 bases from J, leaving 15 bases between. Germline V lookup: CDR1 PRHDT, CDR2 FYEKMQ (reference sequence). This CDR3 comprises 14 residues. Profiling of TCR beta VDJ combinations and CDR3 sequences used genomic DNA as template. TCRdb re-called the reads through MiXCR, storing one row per CDR3 protein. The sample shows 260,000 or so distinct CDR3 sequences, around 45% of them seen only once. The sequenced patients had an expansion of CD8+CD57+ cells seen by flow cytometry. This chain joins TRBV13 and TRBJ2-1; either TRBD1 or TRBD2 may fit D (7 bases each). Sequenced sample: sorted CD4+, CD8+, or CD8+CD57+ T cells (not recorded which) from PBMCs. This sequence originates from a human donor with aplastic anemia. CDR3 nucleotides: TGTGCCAGCAGCCTCCAGGGGGGGAGTAATGAGCAGTTCTTC. Protein sequence: CASSLQGGSNEQFF.